The entry below gives a single T cell receptor beta chain sequence along with its context. The target of this receptor is not known. The input lacks base qualities; no much larger clone sits a single base away. These data originate in a study of brain metastases from non-small cell lung cancer (dated by TCRdb to the late 2010s). Background on the whole study: In non-small-cell lung cancer patients, the researchers characterized the immune microenvironment of brain metastases and primary tumors that had been resected as matched pairs. Paper-wide results and their limitations: Paired brain metastases and primary tumors largely shared TCR repertoires, although T-cell densities in the metastases were sparse. Lower T-cell infiltration was exhibited by brain metastases compared with primary tumors (P < 0.001). Compared with the matched primary tumors, T-cell clones appeared to be expanded in around 64% of brain metastases.

A cohort of 30 to 50 patients with surgically resected non-small-cell lung cancer, for whom both primary tumor and brain metastasis specimens were available, was included. The tumor specimens used were formalin-fixed, paraffin-embedded tissues taken from archives. Library construction relied on the immunoSEQ multiplex PCR assay. Alongside a 770-gene immune expression panel, the team sequenced the T-cell receptor beta chain repertoire. The immuneACCESS repertoire file appears here via TCRdb, limited to in-frame rearrangements. These files lack a portion of the clones; in checked studies, under half of the deficit traces to unresolved V genes, and the cause of the others is not known. Recorded for this sample are roughly 1,600 clones; 86% of them occurred a single time. About 21% of the sample is held by the ten biggest clonotypes. From a lookup of the germline V gene (reference sequence), CDR1 and CDR2 are LNHDA and SQIVND. Measured from the cysteine to the phenylalanine, the CDR3 is 13 residues long. Solely the CDR3 DNA is kept, with 39 bases framed from the first base. The trim is 4 bases for V and 5 bases for J, with a gap of 12 bases between the germline ends.

The sequence came from a donor aged 40 or older with non-small cell lung cancer. Recombination joined TRBV19 with TRBJ2-7; no D segment can be confidently identified. Sequenced material: primary lung tumor tissue. Taken with the paper, the label for cell subset or site translates to: primary lung tumor paired with brain metastasis. CDR3 region: CASSSPGTDEQYF. In nucleotide form, the sequence is TGTGCCAGTAGTAGCCCGGGTACAGACGAGCAGTACTTC. With the rest looked up from the reference TRBV19 and TRBJ2-7 genes rather than sequenced, the full variable domain is DGGITQSPKYLFRKEGQNVTLSCEQNLNHDAMYWYRQDPGQGLRLIYYSQIVNDFQKGDIAEGYSVSREKKESFPLTVTSAQKNPTAFYLCASSSPGTDEQYFGPGTRLTVT.